This is a list of T cell receptor beta chains from one sample in a study of cytomegalovirus exposure and HLA in healthy donors. Generated by immunoSEQ multiplex PCR, the TCRdb table keeps only in-frame clones and is missing some. The sample holds a few hundred thousand clones; just over 85% are singletons and the top ten take roughly 0.83%. The specimen was PBMCs. These receptor sequences come from a young woman in good health and CMV-seronegative. The conserved cysteine and the conserved F or W are not part of the CDR3 here.

V gene	CDR3 protein
TRBV2	ASSEGLVSRY
TRBV28	ASSIRQKQAF
TRBV27	ATRTGAYEQY
TRBV28	ASSLVGNQPQH
TRBV15	ATSPTGQGYEKLF
TRBV30	AWSSGTGTYEQY
TRBV2	ASSRQENSPLH
TRBV4-1	ASSRNLGTGPYNEQF
TRBV6-1	ASSGDTYEQY
TRBV2	ASSERRTTYEQY
TRBV28	ASSYSRTSLLGMYNEQF
TRBV7-2	ASSLGSRETQY
TRBV6-1	ASSAVLAGTDNEQF
TRBV7-9	ASSQPPGRFGFGETQY
TRBV6-5	ASSLGQGRNIQY
TRBV4-1	ASSQIGGGRYEQY
TRBV7-9	ASTQGPGGGTGELF
TRBV2	ASRSTGAGANVLT
TRBV4-1	ASSRVFAVNQPQH
TRBV2	ASRGTGWIFPYEQY
TRBV4-1	ASSQDYGVGTINTGELF
TRBV7-2	ASSEGEQGSFQPQH